This T cell receptor beta chain appears in the sequencing data of a study of blood T cell repertoires in COVID-19. As for the study in general: Some COVID-19 samples were acute and others convalescent; all came from the United States, Italy and Spain. The analysed material was cDNA or gDNA that came from T cells, B-cell-depleted T cells, or PBMCs.

In the authors' methods: The assay estimated nucleated cells by amplifying reference gene primers. Repertoires were generated with immunoSEQ multiplex PCR, while TCRdb's copy carries only in-frame clones and drops some. For V, J and clone size, that table is used; D and trimming come from the DNA. The table lists 250,000 to 350,000 clones, 75% to 90% of them singletons. There are 13 residues in the CDR3. The ends lost 10 bases at V and 6 bases at J; junction bases unmatched: 8. CDR1 and CDR2 (germline): LGHDT, YNNKEL (reference sequence). The chain carries TRBV3-1 (or the pseudogene TRBV3-2) and TRBJ2-1; 8 bases agree with TRBD2. What was sequenced was peripheral blood. The TCR was taken from a woman in her sixties with acute or convalescent COVID-19. The CDR3 coding sequence is TGTGCCACCGGGCTAGCGGGCGCCAATGAGCAGTTCTTC. Translation: CATGLAGANEQFF.